This T cell receptor beta chain was observed in a study of T cell responses to AZD1222 COVID-19 vaccine (dated by TCRdb to 2020 to 2022). Study-level background: A total of 230 to 250 trial participants underwent TCR sequencing, of whom approximately 210 received two doses of AZD1222 and 26 received two doses of the MenACWY control vaccine. Trial participants were enrolled by age into 18-55, 56-69 and 70-plus year subgroups, with roughly 150, 30 and 60 TCR-sequenced participants respectively.

This clone was observed a handful of times. Which antigen it targets is not known. Within one base of it there is no much larger clone, and no base qualities were kept. The CDR3 goes from the cysteine to the phenylalanine over 12 residues. Of the read, only the CDR3 DNA is kept; its 36 bases are in frame from base 1. The germline V gene encodes CDR1 SGHNT and CDR2 YYREEE (reference sequence). V lost 3 bases and J lost 8 bases; the stretch between them is 11 bases long. The CDR3 regions of human TCRbeta chains were subjected to immunosequencing. Per the authors' processing: Repertoire TCRs were checked for matches against a reference library of SARS-CoV-2-specific TCRs that had been generated using the MIRA antigen-specificity platform. Breadth was defined as the fraction of unique TCRs that were SARS-CoV-2-associated. Depth was defined as the fraction of total T cells that were SARS-CoV-2-associated. Using the MIRA data, each spike-specific TCR was mapped to the spike region that the TCR reacts to and placed in a CD4 or CD8 class. Log10-transformed breadth and depth values were compared by one-way ANOVA with Sidak's multiple comparisons tests. TCRdb took this table from immuneACCESS and kept in-frame rearrangements with V and J called. Such tables lack part of the clones; where checked against another copy, unresolved V genes explain under half of the gap, and the rest is unexplained. That table is the source of V, J and clone size, and D and trimming were worked out from the DNA. For this sample there are about 110,000 clones; around nine tenths appear just once. The ten largest clones take up around 6.6% of the sample.

Results and caveats for the whole study, not just this receptor: Most participants were white British and females outnumbered males, and the authors suggested that clonal diversity may have been underestimated. Conclusions about previously exposed vaccinees are limited, since just 6 or 7 AZD1222 recipients were seropositive for SARS-CoV-2 at baseline. Nearly half of unique spike-specific TCRs reportedly recognized epitopes outside regions mutated in the B.1.351 and B.1.1.7 variants. In the small 56-69-year group, the increase in depth fell short of significance, most likely because of low power. No day 14 peak-response samples were available, so repertoires were characterized only after the peak T cell response. CD4 TCRs associated with the vaccine covered the entire spike protein, and the dominant responses were in regions 160-218 and 743-854. After two AZD1222 doses, spike-specific TCR breadth and depth were significantly higher than at day 0 and than in MenACWY recipients.

The sample's time point label, decoded: about 28 days (+/-7) after the second vaccine dose. AZD1222 recipients given second doses at about 4 weeks or at about 12 weeks were pooled, since spike-specific TCR depth and breadth were not found to differ between the two schedules. The vaccinee samples were drawn from two UK trials, COV001 and COV002, one of which was a single-blind randomized controlled phase 2/3 trial testing AZD1222 (ChAdOx1 nCoV-19) in healthy adults. Trial participant PBMC samples were collected at day 0 and day 28 after the second dose for TCRbeta chain sequencing. The source material was peripheral blood, sampled 28 days after the second AZD1222 dose. The TCR comes from an adult who received the AZD1222 COVID-19 vaccine. The V and J genes are TRBV5-4 and TRBJ1-2; TRBD1 is a possible D gene, resting on 5 matching bases. This receptor has the CDR3 CASSSAGWGYTF. The nucleotides are TGTGCCAGCAGCTCGGCAGGGTGGGGCTACACCTTC.